This TCR beta chain comes out of a study of blood T cell repertoires in COVID-19. CDR1 is MNHEY and CDR2 is SVGAGI in the germline V gene. The CDR3 is 12 residues long. V gave up 9 bases and J gave up 4 bases, with 13 bases separating them. Produced via immunoSEQ multiplex PCR; TCRdb's table is partial and in-frame only. Of more than 250,000 clones listed, less than 90% are singletons. This receptor was obtained from a man aged 60-69 years who had recovered from COVID-19. V and J are TRBV6-5 and TRBJ2-7; possibly TRBD1 for D (6 bases). Sequencing input: peripheral blood. The CDR3 region has the DNA TGTGCCAGTACGGACAGATATTACGAGCAGTACTTC. Its protein product is CASTDRYYEQYF.